These 12 T cell receptor beta chains came from one sample sequenced in a study of identical twins (dated by TCRdb to the mid-2010s). Libraries were built with 5' RACE. Sequencing was carried out with an Illumina HiSeq 2000. TCRdb reprocessed the public reads (quality trimming at Q25 with fastp, clone calling with MiXCR) and kept in-frame beta chains. For every CDR3 protein sequence, its rows merge into one entry that carries the most common genes and DNA. The sample yields about 530,000 distinct CDR3 sequences; around 22% were counted once. The top ten hold more than 0.4% of the sample. This sample was also put to use in a study of yellow fever vaccine responses in identical twins.

Sample: CD4+ T cells sorted from blood. All receptors come from a woman aged 18 to 35 in good health.

V gene TRBV2 combines with J gene TRBJ2-5; 9 nucleotides line up with TRBD2. Per germline, CDR1 SNHLY and CDR2 FYNNEI. The J segment lost 4 bases and the V segment lost 6 bases, leaving 12 bases of the junction unmatched. The CDR3 covers 16 residues. This CDR3 reads CASRGLAGRLGETQYF. The CDR3 DNA reads TGTGCCAGCAGAGGGCTAGCGGGGAGGTTGGGAGAGACCCAGTACTTC.

This clonotype was detected a few times. The chain combines TRBV24-1 with TRBJ1-5; tentative D call: TRBD1 (6 bases). V shed 6 bases and J shed 0 bases, with 8 bases lying between them. Germline lookup yields CDR1 KGHDR and CDR2 SFDVKD. CDR3 length equals 14 residues. The CDR3 region is CATSKGGSNQPQHF. The CDR3, as DNA: TGTGCCACCAGTAAAGGGGGTAGCAATCAGCCCCAGCATTTT.

This clonotype has a handful of counts. The chain uses TRBV12-3 or TRBV12-4 and TRBJ1-5; the D gene is possibly TRBD1 (5 bases). The CDR3 is made up of 13 amino acids. V dropped 6 bases and J dropped 7 bases, with 13 bases sitting between them. The CDR3 nucleotides read TGTGCCAGCAGCTCAGGGTCACAGCAGCCCCAGCATTTT. Translated, it gives CASSSGSQQPQHF.

This clonotype was seen a few times. The chain joins TRBV3-1 to TRBJ2-3; D gene unclear. The CDR3 consists of 14 residues. The germline V gene encodes CDR1 LGHDT and CDR2 YNNKEL (reference sequence). The V gene lost 6 bases and the J gene lost 2 bases, with 12 bases spanning the gap. The CDR3 is CASRSSAPTDTQYF. In nucleotides, the CDR3 is TGTGCCAGCAGGTCATCAGCTCCCACAGATACGCAGTATTTT.

The rearrangement uses TRBV19 and TRBJ2-1, with TRBD2 identical over 10 bases. J was trimmed by 7 bases and V by 3 bases; bases with no gene match: 3. The CDR3 runs 14 residues. Germline V gene data show CDR1 as LNHDA and CDR2 as SQIVND (reference sequence). DNA for the CDR3: TGTGCCAGTAGTATGGGACTAGCGACAAATGAGCAGTTCTTC. This sequence encodes CASSMGLATNEQFF.

The chain links TRBV12-3 or TRBV12-4 to TRBJ2-6, with D perhaps TRBD1 (5 bases). The CDR3 totals 13 residues. V lost 1 base and J 9 bases, leaving 7 bases between the germline ends. Here the CDR3 DNA reads TGTGCCAGCAGTTTAGGGACAAGCAACGTCCTGACTTTC. Amino acid sequence: CASSLGTSNVLTF.

V usage is TRBV3-1 and J usage is TRBJ1-2; 11 bases line up with TRBD1. The CDR3 runs 15 residues. With V trimmed by 4 bases and J by 4 bases, 5 bases remained unmatched. Germline lookup yields CDR1 LGHDT and CDR2 YNNKEL (reference sequence). The CDR3: CASSLGQGDTYGYTF. For the CDR3, the DNA is TGTGCCAGCAGCCTGGGACAGGGGGATACCTATGGCTACACCTTC.

A few counts support this clonotype. This rearrangement joins TRBV5-8 to TRBJ1-6, with D perhaps TRBD1 (6 bases). V shed 4 bases and J shed 11 bases, with 13 bases lying between them. The CDR3 spans 13 residues. Germline V gene data show CDR1 as SGHTS and CDR2 as YDEGEE. CDR3 region: CASSPRGFAPLHF. The CDR3 nucleotides read TGTGCCAGCAGCCCCAGGGGATTCGCACCCCTCCACTTT.

This chain uses TRBV5-1 with TRBJ1-2; D is unclear. The CDR3 sequence is 15 residues long. The V end lost 4 bases, the J end lost 0 bases, and 13 bases lay between the germline ends. Germline V gene data show CDR1 as SGHRS and CDR2 as YFSETQ. CDR3 in DNA: TGCGCCAGCAGCCTTGGGCAAGAAGCTAACTATGGCTACACCTTC. Its protein is CASSLGQEANYGYTF. Looking up the rest from reference TRBV5-1 and TRBJ1-2 gives the full variable domain: KAGVTQTPRYLIKTRGQQVTLSCSPISGHRSVSWYQQTPGQGLQFLFEYFSETQRNKGNFPGRFSGRQFSNSRSEMNVSTLELGDSALYLCASSLGQEANYGYTFGSGTRLTVV.

This clonotype has only a few counts. The chain uses TRBV15 and TRBJ2-3; 9 positions match TRBD1. Germline trimming cut 7 bases from V and 2 bases from J; bases unmatched to any gene: 7. This CDR3 region has 15 residues. CDR1 and CDR2 (germline): LNHNV, YYDKDF (reference sequence). The CDR3 protein is CATNPGTGNTDTQYF. Written as DNA, the CDR3 is TGTGCCACCAACCCCGGGACAGGGAACACAGATACGCAGTATTTT.

This clonotype occurred a few times. The V gene is TRBV5-1, the J gene TRBJ2-1; TRBD2 matches at 9 bases. V was clipped by 4 bases and J by 8 bases; unmatched bases: 4. This CDR3 has 13 amino acids. The germline V gene has CDR1 SGHRS and CDR2 YFSETQ. The CDR3 sequence: CASSGTSLYEQFF. CDR3 DNA sequence: TGCGCCAGCAGCGGGACTAGCTTGTATGAGCAGTTCTTC.

This clonotype appeared a few times. The chain is built from TRBV6-1 and TRBJ1-2; D gene uncertain. Trimming pared 8 bases from V and 1 base from J, leaving 5 bases between. Germline V gene lookup returns CDR1 MNHNS and CDR2 SASEGT. The length of the CDR3 is 11 residues. As DNA, the CDR3 is TGTGCCAGCTATTATAACTATGGCTACACCTTC. The encoded protein is CASYYNYGYTF.